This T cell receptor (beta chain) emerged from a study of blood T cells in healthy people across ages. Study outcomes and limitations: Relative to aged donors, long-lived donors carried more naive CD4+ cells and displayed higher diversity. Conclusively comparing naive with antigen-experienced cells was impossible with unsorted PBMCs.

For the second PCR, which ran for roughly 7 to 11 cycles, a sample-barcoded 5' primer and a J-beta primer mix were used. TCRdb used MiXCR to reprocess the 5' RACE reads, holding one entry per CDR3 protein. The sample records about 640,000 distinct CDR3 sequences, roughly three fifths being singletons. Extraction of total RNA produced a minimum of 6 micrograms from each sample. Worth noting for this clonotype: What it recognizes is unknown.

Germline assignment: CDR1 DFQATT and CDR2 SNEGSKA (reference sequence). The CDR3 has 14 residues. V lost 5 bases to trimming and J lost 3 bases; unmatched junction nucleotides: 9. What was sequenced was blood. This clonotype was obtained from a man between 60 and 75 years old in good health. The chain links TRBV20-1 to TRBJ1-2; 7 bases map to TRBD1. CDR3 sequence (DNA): TGCAGTGCTCCCCAATCCACAGGGGACTATGGCTACACCTTC. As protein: CSAPQSTGDYGYTF.